This TCR beta chain was sequenced for a study of CD8 T cells in Susac syndrome (dated by TCRdb to the late 2010s). Background on the whole study: The study used repertoire sequencing to test whether antigen drove CD8+ T cell activation and differentiation in Susac syndrome. Study-level results and caveats: The TCR sequencing and HLA analysis was acknowledged to have included a relatively small number of individuals.

RNA was extracted using the RNeasy kit, and roughly 0.45 to 1 ug of the RNA was reverse transcribed with random hexamers. The immunoSEQ multiplex PCR assay, covering 54 Vbeta and 13 Jbeta segments, was used to amplify TCR beta CDR3 regions. PCR amplification bias was corrected using a synthetic template baseline for primer optimization and computational correction. The study's own analysis went as follows. Only productive sequences were kept, with reads annotated to V, D and J genes according to IMGT and analyzed in immunoSEQ Analyzer. To calculate clonality, Shannon entropy was normalized by log2 of the number of productive unique sequences and then subtracted from one. For each patient and control, public and private clones were evaluated within the 100 most prevalent clones. Susac-specific clones were defined as absent from healthy and MS cohorts, 850 to 1,300 published viral clones and other ImmuneACCESS disease sequences. TCRdb reworked the public reads: Q25 trimming with fastp, MiXCR clone assembly, productive beta chains retained. Records with the same CDR3 protein are collapsed into one entry carrying the most frequent genes and DNA. TCRdb's processing, not the study's, gives the V and J calls here. The sample profile shows approximately 150,000 distinct CDR3 sequences; around 94% of them were found once. Nearly 0.085% of the sample is taken by the ten largest.

The CDR3 holds 17 amino acids from the cysteine to the phenylalanine. Only CDR3 DNA remains: 51 bases, in frame from the first base. From a lookup of the germline V gene (reference sequence), CDR1 and CDR2 are DFQATT and SNEGSKA. From V the trimming removes 2 bases and from J it removes 0 bases, while the gene matches leave 11 bases of the junction unaccounted for. This clonotype was seen a single time. This clone's antigen is unknown. Per-base quality was not reported, and no clone a single base away is much larger than it. One read offers little support. Peripheral blood CD8+ and CD4+ T cells from healthy donors, Susac syndrome patients and multiple sclerosis patients were profiled by high-throughput TCR beta sequencing. The healthy donors served as controls matched for age and sex. Bulk CD8+ and CD4+ T cells were purified by magnetic negative isolation, whereas CD8+ TEMRA cells were enriched by FACS. Blood was collected in EDTA tubes and processed within 24 hours, with PBMCs isolated through density gradient centrifugation. PBMCs destined for TCR sequencing were cryopreserved in liquid nitrogen and later thawed in a 37 °C water bath. The sorted or isolated CD4+, CD8+ and CD8+ TEMRA cells had a purity of 90% or higher.

The receptor was isolated from a human donor in good health. The sequencing sample was made of CD4+ T cells from PBMCs. Recombination connected TRBV20-1 to TRBJ2-7; 9 bases in the middle match TRBD2. The CDR3: CSARTSGPSLSSYEQYF. The DNA sequence is given as TGCAGTGCTAGAACTAGCGGGCCCTCCCTAAGCTCCTACGAGCAGTACTTC.